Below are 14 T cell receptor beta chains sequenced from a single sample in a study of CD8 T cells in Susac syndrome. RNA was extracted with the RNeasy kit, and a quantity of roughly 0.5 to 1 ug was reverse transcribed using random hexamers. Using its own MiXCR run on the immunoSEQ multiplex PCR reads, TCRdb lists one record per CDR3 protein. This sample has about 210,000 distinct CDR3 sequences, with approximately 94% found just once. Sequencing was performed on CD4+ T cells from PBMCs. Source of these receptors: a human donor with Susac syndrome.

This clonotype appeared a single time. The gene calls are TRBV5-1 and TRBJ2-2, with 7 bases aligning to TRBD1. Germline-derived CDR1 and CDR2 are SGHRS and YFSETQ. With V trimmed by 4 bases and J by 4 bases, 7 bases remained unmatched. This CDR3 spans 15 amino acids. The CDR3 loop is CASSPTGWSTGELFF. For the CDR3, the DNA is TGCGCCAGCAGCCCGACAGGGTGGAGCACCGGGGAGCTGTTTTTT.

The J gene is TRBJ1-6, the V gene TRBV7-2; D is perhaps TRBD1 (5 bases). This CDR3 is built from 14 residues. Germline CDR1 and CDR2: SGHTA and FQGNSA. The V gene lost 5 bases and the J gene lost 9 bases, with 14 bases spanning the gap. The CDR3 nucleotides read TGTGCCAGCAGCGCTCAGGGTATCGGTTCACCCCTCCACTTT. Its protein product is CASSAQGIGSPLHF. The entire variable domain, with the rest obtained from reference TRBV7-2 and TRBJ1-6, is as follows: GAGVSQSPSNKVTEKGKDVELRCDPISGHTALYWYRQSLGQGLEFLIYFQGNSAPDKSGLPSDRFSAERTGGSVSTLTIQRTQQEDSAVYLCASSAQGIGSPLHFGNGTRLTVT.

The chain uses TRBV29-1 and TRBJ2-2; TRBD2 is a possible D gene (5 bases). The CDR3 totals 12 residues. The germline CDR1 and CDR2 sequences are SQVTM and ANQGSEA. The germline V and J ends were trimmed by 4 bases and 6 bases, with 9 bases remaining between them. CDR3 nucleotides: TGCAGCGTTGTACTAGTGGCCGGGGAGCTGTTTTTT. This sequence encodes CSVVLVAGELFF.

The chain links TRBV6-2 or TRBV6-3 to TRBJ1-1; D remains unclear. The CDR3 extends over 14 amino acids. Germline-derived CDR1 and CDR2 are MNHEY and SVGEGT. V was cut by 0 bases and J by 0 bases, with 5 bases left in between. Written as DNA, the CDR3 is TGTGCCAGCAGTTACTCGATACTGAACACTGAAGCTTTCTTT. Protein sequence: CASSYSILNTEAFF.

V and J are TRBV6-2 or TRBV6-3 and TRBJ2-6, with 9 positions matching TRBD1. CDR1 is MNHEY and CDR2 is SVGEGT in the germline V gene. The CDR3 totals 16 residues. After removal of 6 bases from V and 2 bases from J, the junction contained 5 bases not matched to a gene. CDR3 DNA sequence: TGTGCCAGCAGCAACGGGACAGGGCCTGGGGCCAACGTCCTGACTTTC. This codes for CASSNGTGPGANVLTF.

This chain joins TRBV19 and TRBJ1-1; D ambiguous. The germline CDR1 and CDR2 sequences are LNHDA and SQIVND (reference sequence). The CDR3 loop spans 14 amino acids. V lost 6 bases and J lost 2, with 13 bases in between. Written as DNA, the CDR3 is TGTGCCAGTAGCCGAGGGTTGCCCAACACTGAAGCTTTCTTT. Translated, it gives CASSRGLPNTEAFF.

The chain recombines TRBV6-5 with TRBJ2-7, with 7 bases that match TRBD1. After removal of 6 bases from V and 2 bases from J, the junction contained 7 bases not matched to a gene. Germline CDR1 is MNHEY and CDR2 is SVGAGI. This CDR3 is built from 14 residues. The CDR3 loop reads CASSPYRGPYEQYF. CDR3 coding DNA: TGTGCCAGCAGCCCTTACAGGGGCCCCTACGAGCAGTACTTC.

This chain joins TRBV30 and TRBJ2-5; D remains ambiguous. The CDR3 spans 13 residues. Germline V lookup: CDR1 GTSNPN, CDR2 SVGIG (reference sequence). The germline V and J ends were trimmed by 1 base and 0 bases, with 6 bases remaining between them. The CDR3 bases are TGTGCCTGGAGTGAAGGCTACCAAGAGACCCAGTACTTC. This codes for CAWSEGYQETQYF. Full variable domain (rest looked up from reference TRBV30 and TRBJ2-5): SQTIHQWPATLVQPVGSPLSLECTVEGTSNPNLYWYRQAAGRGLQLLFYSVGIGQISSEVPQNLSASRPQDRQFILSSKKLLLSDSGFYLCAWSEGYQETQYFGPGTRLLVL.

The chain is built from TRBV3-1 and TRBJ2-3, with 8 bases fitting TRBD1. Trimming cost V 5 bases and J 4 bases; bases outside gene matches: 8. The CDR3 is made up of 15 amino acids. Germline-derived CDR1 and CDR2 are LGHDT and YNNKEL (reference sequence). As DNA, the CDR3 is TGTGCCAGCAGCGAATGGGGACAGGCTTCAGATACGCAGTATTTT. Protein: CASSEWGQASDTQYF.

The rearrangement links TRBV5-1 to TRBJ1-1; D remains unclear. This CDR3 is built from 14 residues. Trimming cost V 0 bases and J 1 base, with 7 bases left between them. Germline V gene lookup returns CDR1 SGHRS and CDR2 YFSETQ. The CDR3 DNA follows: TGCGCCAGCAGCTTGGTGGGAAAGAACACTGAAGCTTTCTTT. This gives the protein CASSLVGKNTEAFF.

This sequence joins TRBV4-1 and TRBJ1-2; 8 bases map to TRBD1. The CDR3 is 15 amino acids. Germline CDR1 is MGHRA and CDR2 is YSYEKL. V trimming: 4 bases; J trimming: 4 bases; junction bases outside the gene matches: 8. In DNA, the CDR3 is TGCGCCAGCAGCCTCGGACAGGGCCCATCCTATGGCTACACCTTC. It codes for CASSLGQGPSYGYTF.

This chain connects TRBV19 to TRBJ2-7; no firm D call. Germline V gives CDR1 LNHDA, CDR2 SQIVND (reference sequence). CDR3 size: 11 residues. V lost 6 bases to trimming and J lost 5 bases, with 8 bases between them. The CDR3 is CASSRWNEQYF. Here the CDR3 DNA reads TGTGCCAGTAGCCGGTGGAACGAGCAGTACTTC.

Written as DNA, the CDR3 is TGTGCCAGCAGTCAACGGCAGAACACTGAAGCTTTCTTT. As protein: CASSQRQNTEAFF. The chain joins TRBV6-4 to TRBJ1-1, with unresolved D. The CDR3 totals 13 residues. V was clipped by 5 bases and J by 1 base, with 8 bases between them. The germline CDR1 and CDR2 sequences are MRHNA and SNTAGT.

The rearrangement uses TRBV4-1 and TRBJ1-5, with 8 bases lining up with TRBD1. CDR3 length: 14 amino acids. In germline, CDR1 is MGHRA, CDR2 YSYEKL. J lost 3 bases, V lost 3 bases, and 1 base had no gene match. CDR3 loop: CASSQTGDNQPQHF. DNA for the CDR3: TGCGCCAGCAGCCAGACAGGGGACAATCAGCCCCAGCATTTT.